The 22 T cell receptor beta chains given below trace back to one sample, sequenced in a study of blood T cell repertoires in COVID-19. Using immunoSEQ multiplex PCR, the repertoire was profiled, and TCRdb retains in-frame clones only, with some absent. This sample carries some 87,000 clones, roughly four fifths of them seen once, and the ten largest clones take 24%. Sequencing was carried out using peripheral blood. The receptor source for this set is a human donor in a cohort sampled during active COVID-19.

J is TRBJ2-5 and V is TRBV7-6; possible D gene TRBD2, 6 bases. V was trimmed by 1 base and J by 0 bases, leaving 12 bases between them. This CDR3 region has 16 residues. CDR1 and CDR2 from the germline V gene are SGHVS and FNYEAQ. The CDR3 here is CASSLGGGSYQETQYF. The CDR3 DNA is TGTGCCAGCAGCTTAGGTGGAGGGAGCTACCAAGAGACCCAGTACTTC.

The rearrangement uses TRBV7-2 and TRBJ1-4; tentatively, D is TRBD1 (5 bases). The CDR3 contains 17 residues. The germline V and J ends were trimmed by 1 base and 5 bases, with 17 bases remaining between them. From germline, CDR1 is SGHTA and CDR2 FQGNSA. The CDR3 reads CASSLEGSGLANEKLFF. The CDR3 DNA is TGTGCCAGCAGCTTAGAGGGGTCAGGGCTTGCGAATGAAAAACTGTTTTTT.

The chain joins TRBV28 to TRBJ2-7, with 7 bases fitting TRBD1. Germline V lookup: CDR1 MDHEN, CDR2 SYDVKM. The V segment lost 3 bases and the J segment 0 bases; nucleotides outside the gene matches: 8. This CDR3 contains 16 residues. The DNA of the CDR3 is TGTGCCAGCAGTTTTTTTGGACAGGCGTACTCCTACGAGCAGTACTTC. Translating gives CASSFFGQAYSYEQYF.

This sequence joins TRBV3-1 (or the pseudogene TRBV3-2) and TRBJ2-1; D may be TRBD2 (6 bases). CDR1 is LGHDT, CDR2 YNNKEL, per germline (reference sequence). The CDR3 has 15 residues. V was shortened by 3 bases and J by 6 bases, with 15 bases between the two germline ends. CDR3 sequence reads: CASSQTGANPNEQFF. CDR3 nucleotide sequence: TGTGCCAGCAGCCAGACGGGAGCAAACCCCAATGAGCAGTTCTTC.

This chain joins TRBV18 and TRBJ2-7; the match to TRBD2 covers 9 bases. The CDR3 extends over 11 amino acids. Germline-derived CDR1 and CDR2 are KGHSH and LQKENI. After removal of 6 bases from V and 7 bases from J, the junction contained 1 base not matched to a gene. The CDR3 spells CASSLAGEQYF. The CDR3 DNA follows: TGTGCCAGCTCCCTAGCGGGAGAGCAGTACTTC.

The gene calls are TRBV19 and TRBJ1-5; D may be TRBD1 (5 bases). Germline V lookup: CDR1 LNHDA, CDR2 SQIVND (reference sequence). The V and J ends lost 3 bases and 6 bases respectively, with 12 bases between them. The CDR3 is 14 residues long. The CDR3 region has the DNA TGTGCCAGTAGTATTCCGGGGGTGGTTCAGCCCCAGCATTTT. Translating gives CASSIPGVVQPQHF.

The chain's CDR3 is CASRGTGVEYGYTF. The CDR3, as DNA: TGTGCCAGCAGGGGGACAGGGGTTGAGTATGGCTACACCTTC. The genes are TRBV5-6 and TRBJ1-2; TRBD1 agrees at 10 bases. V shed 5 bases, J shed 5 bases, and the junction held 6 bases outside the gene matches. The CDR3 length is 14 residues. Germline V gene sequence: CDR1 SGHDT, CDR2 YYEEEE.

V and J are TRBV18 and TRBJ2-1; 9 bases match TRBD2. CDR1 and CDR2 from the germline V gene are KGHSH and LQKENI. The CDR3 length is 16 residues. After removal of 5 bases from V and 7 bases from J, the junction contained 12 bases not matched to a gene. The CDR3 protein is CASSSVLAGVWNEQFF. Here the CDR3 DNA reads TGTGCCAGCTCATCCGTATTAGCGGGAGTGTGGAATGAGCAGTTCTTC.

The J gene is TRBJ2-7, the V gene TRBV4-1; 12 nucleotides align to TRBD2. Germline CDR1 MGHRA, CDR2 YSYEKL. Losses at the gene ends were 3 bases for V and 0 bases for J; bases not matched to a gene: 0. This CDR3 spans 15 amino acids. The chain's CDR3 is CASSQTSGSSYEQYF. Written as DNA, the CDR3 is TGCGCCAGCAGCCAGACTAGCGGGAGCTCCTACGAGCAGTACTTC.

The rearrangement links TRBV2 to TRBJ2-1; D call uncertain. This CDR3 spans 14 amino acids. Trimming cost V 6 bases and J 9 bases, with 18 bases left between them. Germline assignment: CDR1 SNHLY and CDR2 FYNNEI. In nucleotides, the CDR3 is TGTGCCAGCAGAGCGACCGAGGTTGCCGGTGAGCAGTTCTTC. This gives the protein CASRATEVAGEQFF.

The chain uses TRBV3-1 (or the pseudogene TRBV3-2) and TRBJ1-2, with TRBD1 identical over 8 bases. In germline, CDR1 is LGHDT, CDR2 YNNKEL (reference sequence). V was clipped by 4 bases and J by 1 base; unmatched bases: 5. CDR3 length: 15 residues. Here the CDR3 DNA reads TGTGCCAGCAGCCGACAGGGGACAATTAACTATGGCTACACCTTC. Encoded protein: CASSRQGTINYGYTF.

This clone was found a few times. The chain combines TRBV20-1 with TRBJ2-5, with D hard to call. The CDR3 is made up of 11 amino acids. The V gene lost 3 bases and the J gene lost 4 bases, with 6 bases spanning the gap. Germline V gene sequence: CDR1 DFQATT, CDR2 SNEGSKA (reference sequence). The CDR3 DNA reads TGCAGTGCTAGCCTGCGAGAGACCCAGTACTTC. It translates to CSASLRETQYF.

The rearrangement links TRBV4-1 to TRBJ1-1, with D unresolved. There are 15 residues in the CDR3. Trimming took off 0 bases at V and 1 base at J, with 9 bases between the two ends. Germline V gene data show CDR1 as MGHRA and CDR2 as YSYEKL. The CDR3 region has the DNA TGCGCCAGCAGCCAAGAAGCCAGGCCGAACACTGAAGCTTTCTTT. This codes for CASSQEARPNTEAFF.

The J gene is TRBJ1-4, the V gene TRBV15, with D unresolved. V was clipped by 0 bases and J by 1 base, with 9 bases between them. In germline, CDR1 is LNHNV, CDR2 YYDKDF (reference sequence). This CDR3 region has 16 residues. The CDR3 loop is CATSRDRRLTNEKLFF. CDR3 DNA sequence: TGTGCCACCAGCAGAGATCGGCGGCTAACTAATGAAAAACTGTTTTTT.

The genes are TRBV18 and TRBJ1-6; tentative D call: TRBD1 (6 bases). V dropped 1 base and J dropped 3 bases, with 10 bases sitting between them. CDR3 size: 16 residues. Per the germline V gene, CDR1 is KGHSH and CDR2 is LQKENI. CDR3 DNA sequence: TGTGCCAGCTCACCACTACAGGGTGACTATAATTCACCCCTCCACTTT. Translating gives CASSPLQGDYNSPLHF.

The chain carries TRBV19 and TRBJ2-3; D is perhaps TRBD1 (5 bases). Germline loops: CDR1 LNHDA, CDR2 SQIVND (reference sequence). The CDR3 has 16 residues. The V end was cut by 1 base, the J end by 0 bases, with 11 bases between. CDR3 bases: TGTGCCAGTAGTATAGCCAGTAGGGGAAGCACAGATACGCAGTATTTT. It yields the protein CASSIASRGSTDTQYF.

This chain joins TRBV9 and TRBJ1-6, with D possibly being TRBD1 (6 bases). The V end was cut by 3 bases, the J end by 10 bases, with 17 bases between. CDR3 length: 15 residues. Per germline, CDR1 SGDLS and CDR2 YYNGEE. CDR3 in amino acids: CASSATKTGNSPLHF. The CDR3, as DNA: TGTGCCAGCAGCGCGACCAAAACAGGGAACTCACCCCTCCACTTT. The whole variable domain, remainder taken from reference TRBV9 and TRBJ1-6, is DSGVTQTPKHLITATGQRVTLRCSPRSGDLSVYWYQQSLDQGLQFLIQYYNGEERAKGNILERFSAQQFPDLHSELNLSSLELGDSALYFCASSATKTGNSPLHFGNGTRLTVT.

V and J are TRBV2 and TRBJ2-3; 13 nucleotides agree with TRBD2. The CDR3 has 14 residues. CDR1 and CDR2 (germline): SNHLY, FYNNEI. V shed 6 bases, J shed 6 bases, and the junction held 3 bases outside the gene matches. This chain's CDR3 is CASRGTSGADTQYF. CDR3 coding DNA: TGTGCCAGCAGAGGGACTAGCGGGGCGGATACGCAGTATTTT.

The CDR3 DNA sequence: TGTGCCAGTAGTACACAGGGGGCGGCGAGCATTCAGTACTTC. This sequence encodes CASSTQGAASIQYF. The V and J genes are TRBV19 and TRBJ2-4, with TRBD1 matching over 9 bases. The V gene's germline CDR1 is LNHDA and CDR2 SQIVND (reference sequence). CDR3 length: 14 residues. J lost 9 bases, V lost 4 bases, and 7 bases had no gene match.

The V call is TRBV24-1, the J call TRBJ2-7; 9 nucleotides match TRBD1. Germline CDR1 is KGHDR and CDR2 is SFDVKD. CDR3 length: 15 residues. The V and J ends lost 4 bases and 3 bases, in that order; junction bases with no gene match: 6. The DNA for the CDR3 is TGTGCCACCAGTGAAACCGGGACAGGGCACTACGAGCAGTACTTC. Its translation is CATSETGTGHYEQYF.

The V and J genes are TRBV28 and TRBJ2-4, with 7 bases matching TRBD1. V shed 5 bases, J shed 0 bases, and the junction held 4 bases outside the gene matches. The CDR3 sequence is 15 residues long. CDR1 is MDHEN and CDR2 is SYDVKM in the germline V gene. The CDR3 bases are TGTGCCAGCAGTACTACAGGGGTAGCCAAAAACATTCAGTACTTC. This encodes CASSTTGVAKNIQYF.

CDR3 DNA: TGCGCCAGCAGTGTTGAACCGGGACTAGCATTGAGTGAGCAGTTCTTC. Protein: CASSVEPGLALSEQFF. This chain uses TRBV10-1 with TRBJ2-1, with TRBD2 matching 9 bases. This CDR3 spans 16 amino acids. Per the germline V gene, CDR1 is WNHNN and CDR2 is SYGVQD (reference sequence). J lost 9 bases, V lost 4 bases, and 13 bases had no gene match.